The rows below give T cell receptor beta chains drawn from one sample of a study of T cells after posttransplantation cyclophosphamide. Libraries were prepared by immunoSEQ multiplex PCR; TCRdb keeps only in-frame clonotypes and omits some of them. The sample has around 30,000 clones, none seen only once; the top ten hold approximately 2.8%. Sequencing used PBMCs. These receptors all stem from a woman aged 60-70 years in good health, CMV-negative, and a related stem cell transplant donor. CDR3s include the opening cysteine and the closing phenylalanine or tryptophan. A D gene is named only where the DNA matches it firmly.

v_call	j_call	d_call	cdr3_length	cdr3_aa
TRBV2	TRBJ1-2	TRBD1	15	CASREGQGAGYGYTF
TRBV19	TRBJ2-7	TRBD1	14	CASSPDRALSEQYF
TRBV2	TRBJ2-7	TRBD2	16	CASRETSGGAVYEQYF
TRBV7-2	TRBJ2-7	.	17	CASIQDSFGSLRNEQYF
TRBV19	TRBJ2-7	TRBD2	17	CASSYAGTSGSSYEQYF
TRBV6-5	TRBJ2-5	TRBD2	15	CASSYSWTSSPGEYF
TRBV10-3	TRBJ1-5	TRBD1	15	CAIRGDREGGQPQHF
TRBV27	TRBJ2-2	TRBD1	17	CASTNSWGQGLTGELFF
TRBV9	TRBJ1-6	.	13	CASSIRKGSPLHF
TRBV29-1	TRBJ2-3	.	15	CSVGRGRQRTDTQYF
TRBV27	TRBJ1-6	.	16	CASSLLAGPANSPLHF
TRBV28	TRBJ2-7	TRBD2	18	CASSSNRGGTLGFYEQYF
TRBV7-9	TRBJ1-4	.	13	CASSLARNEKLFF
TRBV6-1	TRBJ2-1	.	15	CASSGGQHSRNEQFF
TRBV7-3	TRBJ2-2	.	12	CASSLSDGELFF
TRBV9	TRBJ1-4	TRBD1	15	CASSLRQGSGEKLFF
TRBV7-2	TRBJ2-1	TRBD2	14	CASREAGASNEQFF
TRBV6-5	TRBJ2-5	TRBD2	14	CASSSPGGEETQYF
TRBV28	TRBJ2-7	.	12	CASSFQGFEQYF
TRBV28	TRBJ2-6	TRBD1	17	CASNRGGSLSGANVLTF
TRBV2	TRBJ2-2	TRBD1	16	CASSGDRGMVTGELFF
TRBV6-2/TRBV6-3	TRBJ2-7	TRBD2	13	CASSAKGLGEQYF
TRBV11-2	TRBJ1-4	.	13	CASTPGGSQKLFF
TRBV7-9	TRBJ2-4	TRBD2	15	CASSLGGGTKNIQYF
TRBV28	TRBJ1-1	.	14	CASSPPARGIRAFF
TRBV2	TRBJ2-7	TRBD1	15	CASSEGQGWTYEQYF
TRBV28	TRBJ1-6	.	13	CASNSGAGSPLHF
TRBV28	TRBJ1-2	.	14	CASSFLLRRGGYTF
TRBV27	TRBJ2-2	.	16	CASSFSGQIDTGELFF
TRBV28	TRBJ1-1	TRBD1	13	CASSKTGFTEAFF
TRBV28	TRBJ2-2	TRBD2	17	CASSSPLAGVVTGELFF
TRBV7-9	TRBJ2-1	.	14	CASRAVDFYNEQFF
TRBV7-2	TRBJ2-1	.	13	CASSATSYNEQFF
TRBV30	TRBJ1-5	.	15	CAWSPPDTRNQPQHF
TRBV19	TRBJ2-2	.	14	CASSNQFAAGELFF
TRBV6-5	TRBJ2-7	TRBD2	16	CASSYSASGGPREQYF
TRBV28	TRBJ1-1	.	14	CASSLSGLGTEAFF
TRBV29-1	TRBJ1-1	TRBD1	14	CSVGDRVIGTEAFF
TRBV6-2/TRBV6-3	TRBJ2-1	.	11	CASKGYNEQFF
TRBV2	TRBJ2-7	.	17	CASSEAGGRGAGDEQYF
TRBV5-1	TRBJ1-6	TRBD1	14	CASSAQGANSPLHF
TRBV2	TRBJ1-1	.	13	CASSGAPDTEAFF
TRBV11-2	TRBJ2-5	.	16	CASSLESTGEGETQYF
TRBV28	TRBJ1-1	TRBD1	13	CASSEPDRGKAFF
TRBV6-1	TRBJ2-7	TRBD1	15	CASSVGQGASYEQYF
TRBV18	TRBJ2-7	TRBD1	15	CASSSRDRGLYEQYF
TRBV2	TRBJ2-1	.	15	CASRGLRGDPNEQFF
TRBV19	TRBJ1-2	TRBD1	15	CASSPSGTGNYGYTF
TRBV6-6	TRBJ1-2	TRBD1	13	CASTQDRNYGYTF
TRBV5-8	TRBJ2-5	.	15	CASSFLAVGWETQYF
TRBV7-9	TRBJ1-1	TRBD1	16	CASSPPGQGLNTEAFF
TRBV20-1	TRBJ1-5	.	11	CSADDTLGMHF
TRBV9	TRBJ2-3	.	14	CASSVLRRTDTQYF
TRBV6-6	TRBJ2-3	.	13	CASTLLRGDTQYF
TRBV7-9	TRBJ1-2	.	9	CASSRRTAF